A single sample gave rise to the 24 T cell receptor beta chains below, sequenced in a study of radiation and T cells in renal cell carcinoma. Sequencing used immunoSEQ multiplex PCR; TCRdb keeps in-frame clones, though not all of them. The profile shows about 130,000 clones, more than 75% of them singletons. Described time point: blood 2 weeks post-SBRT. Treatment defined: 15 Gy SBRT to primary tumor, nephrectomy 4 weeks later. The material sequenced was blood, taken from a patient whose treatment included radiotherapy and nephrectomy. All receptors derive from a woman between 65 and 79 years old with renal cell carcinoma.

The table lists this clone with a count of one. This chain links TRBV29-1 with TRBJ2-7; a possible D gene is TRBD1 (6 bases). CDR1 and CDR2 (germline): SQVTM, ANQGSEA. The CDR3 spans 14 residues. V was cut by 6 bases and J by 0 bases, with 15 bases left in between. CDR3 DNA sequence: TGCAGCGTCCCATCTACAGGGAGCTCCTACGAGCAGTACTTC. Its protein product is CSVPSTGSSYEQYF.

J is TRBJ2-3 and V is TRBV4-2; 8 bases map to TRBD2. Germline CDR1 LGHNA, CDR2 YNFKEQ. CDR3 length equals 16 residues. J gave up 0 bases and V 0 bases, and 2 bases lay outside the gene matches. The CDR3 reads CASSQDTSGSTDTQYF. The CDR3 nucleotides read TGTGCCAGCAGCCAAGATACTAGCGGAAGCACAGATACGCAGTATTTT.

This clone was detected only once. The chain employs TRBV9 and TRBJ1-3, with D perhaps matching TRBD1 (5 bases). The germline V gene has CDR1 SGDLS and CDR2 YYNGEE. Trimming removed 0 bases from V and 0 bases from J, with 7 bases in between. The CDR3 is 15 residues long. CDR3 amino acids: CASSVGGSSGNTIYF. In nucleotides, the CDR3 is TGTGCCAGCAGCGTAGGGGGGAGCTCTGGAAACACCATATATTTT.

A note on this clone: In the same sample, other DNA sequences code for this CDR3. V and J are TRBV9 and TRBJ1-2, with D possibly TRBD1 on 5 matching bases. The V end lost 0 bases, the J end lost 2 bases, and 8 bases lay between the germline ends. The CDR3 sequence is 14 residues long. Germline V lookup: CDR1 SGDLS, CDR2 YYNGEE. The CDR3 nucleotides are TGTGCCAGCAGCGTAGGCAGGGCCAACTATGGCTACACCTTC. It is translated as CASSVGRANYGYTF.

This clone was observed a single time. The J gene is TRBJ2-5, the V gene TRBV13, with TRBD2 identical over 7 bases. The germline V gene encodes CDR1 PRHDT and CDR2 FYEKMQ (reference sequence). The CDR3 extends over 16 amino acids. Trimming cost V 5 bases and J 4 bases; bases outside gene matches: 13. DNA for the CDR3: TGTGCCAGCAGCCGCGTGGAATCGCGGGGGACAGAGACCCAGTACTTC. It specifies CASSRVESRGTETQYF.

The V call is TRBV18, the J call TRBJ2-3; 9 bases are shared with TRBD2. Looked up from germline, CDR1 is KGHSH and CDR2 is LQKENI. Germline trimming cut 8 bases from V and 3 bases from J; bases unmatched to any gene: 9. The CDR3 contains 15 residues. CDR3 sequence: CASHAGGPRTDTQYF. Here the CDR3 DNA reads TGTGCCAGCCACGCGGGGGGGCCTAGGACAGATACGCAGTATTTT.

This rearrangement joins TRBV5-1 to TRBJ2-7; 10 bases line up with TRBD2. J gave up 1 base and V 1 base, and 2 bases lay outside the gene matches. CDR1 is SGHRS, CDR2 YFSETQ, per germline. This CDR3 has 15 amino acids. In DNA form, the CDR3 reads TGCGCCAGCAGCTTGCTTAGCGGGGGGTCCTACGAGCAGTACTTC. It specifies CASSLLSGGSYEQYF.

This chain joins TRBV7-2 and TRBJ2-7; 7 positions agree with TRBD1. CDR1 SGHTA and CDR2 FQGNSA come from the germline V gene. This CDR3 contains 14 residues. The J segment lost 0 bases and the V segment lost 5 bases, leaving 4 bases of the junction unmatched. Written as DNA, the CDR3 is TGTGCCAGCAGCCTCAGACAGGGCTCCTACGAGCAGTACTTC. This codes for CASSLRQGSYEQYF.

In its sample, this clone was seen a few times. The J gene is TRBJ1-1, the V gene TRBV4-2, with a tentative D call TRBD1 (6 bases). From germline, CDR1 is LGHNA and CDR2 YNFKEQ. The CDR3 is 15 amino acids. Trimming cost V 0 bases and J 3 bases, with 11 bases left between them. The chain's CDR3 is CASSQETGRDTEAFF. The CDR3 coding sequence is TGTGCCAGCAGCCAAGAAACAGGGAGAGACACTGAAGCTTTCTTT.

V usage is TRBV27 and J usage is TRBJ1-2; no firm D call. V lost 5 bases to trimming and J lost 8 bases, with 12 bases between them. Germline V gene lookup returns CDR1 MNHEY and CDR2 SMNVEV (reference sequence). This CDR3 has 12 amino acids. The CDR3 sequence is CASSPQAGGYTF. The CDR3 DNA reads as TGTGCCAGCAGTCCCCAGGCAGGCGGCTACACCTTC.

This rearrangement joins TRBV10-3 to TRBJ2-1; D gene ambiguous. The CDR3 consists of 16 residues. The germline CDR1 and CDR2 sequences are ENHRY and SYGVKD. V gave up 0 bases and J gave up 4 bases, with 13 bases separating them. CDR3 sequence (DNA): TGTGCCATCAGTGAGTCTGGCCATAACCCTTACAATGAGCAGTTCTTC. Translating gives CAISESGHNPYNEQFF.

The J gene is TRBJ2-7, the V gene TRBV11-1, with a weak D call TRBD1 (6 bases). Germline lookup yields CDR1 SGHAT and CDR2 FQDESV (reference sequence). CDR3 length: 13 residues. V dropped 3 bases and J dropped 3 bases, with 9 bases sitting between them. The CDR3 loop reads CASSFDRLYEQYF. The CDR3 DNA is TGTGCCAGCAGCTTCGACAGGCTCTACGAGCAGTACTTC.

V gene TRBV2 combines with J gene TRBJ1-4; D not certain. The germline V gene encodes CDR1 SNHLY and CDR2 FYNNEI. CDR3 size: 13 residues. V dropped 5 bases and J dropped 8 bases, with 12 bases sitting between them. The CDR3 here is CASSRPSPEKLFF. The CDR3 DNA reads as TGTGCCAGCAGTAGACCGTCGCCCGAAAAACTGTTTTTT.

The chain's CDR3 is CASSLDPGAFSGANVLTF. CDR3 nucleotide sequence: TGCGCCAGCAGCTTGGATCCAGGGGCCTTCTCTGGGGCCAACGTCCTGACTTTC. V and J are TRBV5-1 and TRBJ2-6; TRBD1 is a possible D gene (6 bases). The germline V gene has CDR1 SGHRS and CDR2 YFSETQ. The CDR3 consists of 18 residues. V was trimmed by 0 bases and J by 0 bases, leaving 13 bases between them.

The chain joins TRBV19 to TRBJ2-2; D is unresolved. Germline V gene lookup returns CDR1 LNHDA and CDR2 SQIVND (reference sequence). The germline V and J ends were trimmed by 3 bases and 7 bases, with 15 bases remaining between them. CDR3 size: 15 residues. The CDR3 DNA reads TGTGCCAGTAGTATCTGGGCAGGTCGAGACGGGGAGCTGTTTTTT. It translates to CASSIWAGRDGELFF. The full variable domain, completed using reference TRBV19 and TRBJ2-2, is DGGITQSPKYLFRKEGQNVTLSCEQNLNHDAMYWYRQDPGQGLRLIYYSQIVNDFQKGDIAEGYSVSREKKESFPLTVTSAQKNPTAFYLCASSIWAGRDGELFFGEGSRLTVL.

The rearrangement joins TRBV7-9 to TRBJ2-7; 12 bases are shared with TRBD2. J gave up 0 bases and V 5 bases, and 2 bases lay outside the gene matches. CDR1 and CDR2 from the germline V gene are SEHNR and FQNEAQ (reference sequence). This CDR3 has 15 residues. The DNA of the CDR3 is TGTGCCAGCAGCACTAGCGGGGGGAGCTCCTACGAGCAGTACTTC. It yields the protein CASSTSGGSSYEQYF.

The chain employs TRBV5-6 and TRBJ2-7; 8 bases map to TRBD1. The CDR3 is made up of 15 amino acids. The V gene end was trimmed by 0 bases and the J gene end by 1 base; junction bases not matched to a gene: 3. Per the germline V gene, CDR1 is SGHDT and CDR2 is YYEEEE. This chain's CDR3 is CASSLGQGLSYEQYF. The DNA of the CDR3 is TGTGCCAGCAGCTTGGGACAGGGGCTGTCCTACGAGCAGTACTTC.

The rearrangement uses TRBV6-1 and TRBJ2-3; D unclear. The germline V gene has CDR1 MNHNS and CDR2 SASEGT. The CDR3 runs 14 residues. V shed 3 bases and J shed 8 bases, with 15 bases lying between them. CDR3 DNA sequence: TGTGCCAGCAGTGAGGCTAGTCATTGGGGTACGCAGTATTTT. Protein: CASSEASHWGTQYF.

The chain carries TRBV5-5 and TRBJ2-1; the match to TRBD2 covers 7 bases. Germline loops: CDR1 SGHKS, CDR2 YYEKEE (reference sequence). The CDR3 loop spans 12 amino acids. After removal of 3 bases from V and 6 bases from J, the junction contained 0 bases not matched to a gene. In DNA form, the CDR3 reads TGTGCCAGCAGCTGGGGGGGCAATGAGCAGTTCTTC. Translation gives CASSWGGNEQFF. The complete variable domain, with remaining parts taken from reference TRBV5-5 and TRBJ2-1, reads DAGVTQSPTHLIKTRGQQVTLRCSPISGHKSVSWYQQVLGQGPQFIFQYYEKEERGRGNFPDRFSARQFPNYSSELNVNALLLGDSALYLCASSWGGNEQFFGPGTRLTVL.

This clone was seen a handful of times. The chain recombines TRBV13 with TRBJ1-1; unclear D gene. V lost 2 bases, J lost 2 bases, and 12 bases lay in between. The CDR3 runs 15 residues. Germline CDR1 and CDR2: PRHDT and FYEKMQ (reference sequence). DNA for the CDR3: TGTGCCAGCAGCTTACGGGTAGCGGGTAACACTGAAGCTTTCTTT. Amino acids: CASSLRVAGNTEAFF.

This chain links TRBV27 with TRBJ1-1; D ambiguous. From germline, CDR1 is MNHEY and CDR2 SMNVEV (reference sequence). This CDR3 region has 13 residues. V was cut by 3 bases and J by 1 base, with 6 bases left in between. The CDR3, as DNA: TGTGCCAGCAGTTTTTCGGGGAACACTGAAGCTTTCTTT. This sequence encodes CASSFSGNTEAFF.

This clone has only one observation. The V call is TRBV2, the J call TRBJ2-6; D is ambiguous. V was clipped by 3 bases and J by 0 bases, with 12 bases between them. The germline CDR1 and CDR2 sequences are SNHLY and FYNNEI. This CDR3 has 17 amino acids. The CDR3 DNA sequence: TGTGCCAGCAGTGAGATCCCAGTAAGCTCTGGGGCCAACGTCCTGACTTTC. As protein: CASSEIPVSSGANVLTF.

The J gene is TRBJ2-7, the V gene TRBV27; a possible D gene is TRBD1 (6 bases). Germline V gene sequence: CDR1 MNHEY, CDR2 SMNVEV (reference sequence). This CDR3 region has 16 residues. Deletions cut 4 bases from V and 1 base from J, with 17 bases between. This CDR3 reads CASSSFPPGASYEQYF. The CDR3 DNA reads as TGTGCCAGCAGTTCCTTTCCCCCAGGGGCTTCCTACGAGCAGTACTTC.

The chain combines TRBV28 with TRBJ1-1; 7 nucleotides line up with TRBD1. The CDR3 contains 12 residues. V dropped 7 bases and J dropped 4; count of bases not matched to a gene: 3. Germline V gives CDR1 MDHEN, CDR2 SYDVKM. The CDR3 bases are TGTGCCAGCAACAGGGGCGGCACTGAAGCTTTCTTT. Translation gives CASNRGGTEAFF. The full variable domain, rest sourced from reference TRBV28 and TRBJ1-1, is DVKVTQSSRYLVKRTGEKVFLECVQDMDHENMFWYRQDPGLGLRLIYFSYDVKMKEKGDIPEGYSVSREKKERFSLILESASTNQTSMYLCASNRGGTEAFFGQGTRLTVV.